This TCR beta chain was recorded in a study of Ad26.COV2.S vaccination and SARS-CoV-2 variants. Study in general: Ad26.COV2.S, an intramuscular injection, was given once or twice 56 days apart. Study outcomes and limitations: The study found higher spike-specific TCR breadth in vaccine than placebo recipients. Marked by substantial breadth, spike-specific CD8+ and CD4+ T cell responses were reportedly seen after vaccination.

A remark on this clone: Antigen unknown.

Method: immunoSEQ multiplex PCR; TCRdb's copy keeps in-frame clones and lacks some. This sample yields about 250,000 clones, of which roughly 89% are seen a single time; less than 3% belongs to the top ten. The CDR3 runs 18 residues. Germline V lookup: CDR1 LNHDA, CDR2 SQIVND (reference sequence). With V trimmed by 6 bases and J by 3 bases, 18 bases remained unmatched. Specified treatment: roughly 20 received Ad26.COV2.S at low or high dose, single or two shots; several received placebo; per-sample allocation not given. Day 63 after the first injection of vaccine or placebo was the sampling time. The rearrangement uses TRBV19 and TRBJ2-5; 8 nucleotides line up with TRBD2. This specimen consisted of peripheral blood, obtained in a trial of Ad26.COV2.S vaccine versus placebo. The clonotype comes from a person aged 18-65 years who received the Ad26.COV2.S COVID-19 vaccine or a placebo. The CDR3 reads CASRGVGRGLGKEETQYF. The CDR3 bases are TGTGCCAGTAGGGGGGTTGGCCGGGGACTAGGAAAAGAAGAGACCCAGTACTTC.